This T cell receptor beta chain stems from a study of blood T cell repertoires in COVID-19. Only a few counts were recorded for this clone. The V end was cut by 4 bases, the J end by 3 bases, with 16 bases between. The CDR3 has 16 residues. Per the germline V gene, CDR1 is LNHDA and CDR2 is SQIVND (reference sequence). Assay: immunoSEQ multiplex PCR; the TCRdb copy retains only in-frame clones and omits some. The sample yields roughly 120,000 clones, about 84% seen once. The receptor was isolated from a human donor in a cohort sampled during active COVID-19. The sample taken for sequencing was peripheral blood. The chain couples TRBV19 to TRBJ1-5, with D unresolved. This CDR3 reads CASSNPNTASNQPQHF. The CDR3 bases are TGTGCCAGTAGTAACCCAAATACAGCTTCCAATCAGCCCCAGCATTTT.